Listed here are 30 T cell receptor beta chains from one sample, sequenced in a study of control samples from healthy donors and cancer patients. The assay was immunoSEQ multiplex PCR, and TCRdb's table has in-frame clones only and misses some. The sample yields approximately 190,000 clones, about 91% seen once. Input material: blood. Receptors originate from a man under 40 in good health.

The CDR3 loop reads CASSFPWGGYGYTF. In nucleotides, the CDR3 is TGTGCCAGCAGCTTCCCTTGGGGCGGCTATGGCTACACCTTC. The chain combines TRBV7-4 with TRBJ1-2; tentatively, D is TRBD1 (5 bases). Germline CDR1 SGHVT, CDR2 SQSDAQ. The V gene lost 3 bases and the J gene lost 4 bases, with 12 bases spanning the gap. CDR3 length: 14 amino acids.

The chain joins TRBV27 to TRBJ1-4, with D perhaps matching TRBD1 (6 bases). V was cut by 6 bases and J by 4 bases, with 15 bases left in between. CDR1 MNHEY and CDR2 SMNVEV come from the germline V gene (reference sequence). The CDR3 is made up of 15 amino acids. DNA of the CDR3: TGTGCCAGCAGGACCTCTCGGGGGCGTAATGAAAAACTGTTTTTT. Protein product: CASRTSRGRNEKLFF.

For the CDR3, the DNA is TGTGCCTGGAGTGTAAGCAGGGATAACTATGGCTACACCTTC. Protein product: CAWSVSRDNYGYTF. The chain uses TRBV30 and TRBJ1-2; possibly TRBD1 for D (5 bases). The CDR3 totals 14 residues. Germline CDR1 GTSNPN, CDR2 SVGIG (reference sequence). The germline V and J ends were trimmed by 0 bases and 1 base, with 9 bases remaining between them.

This clone was detected a few times. Other DNA sequences in this specimen translate into the identical CDR3. V and J are TRBV19 and TRBJ1-2; tentatively, D is TRBD1 (5 bases). The CDR3 is made up of 14 amino acids. V was clipped by 3 bases and J by 2 bases, with 10 bases between them. The germline V gene has CDR1 LNHDA and CDR2 SQIVND (reference sequence). The CDR3 bases are TGTGCCAGTAGTATTCTGGGGCGGAACTATGGCTACACCTTC. Translated, it gives CASSILGRNYGYTF. Full variable domain (outside the CDR3, taken from reference TRBV19 and TRBJ1-2): DGGITQSPKYLFRKEGQNVTLSCEQNLNHDAMYWYRQDPGQGLRLIYYSQIVNDFQKGDIAEGYSVSREKKESFPLTVTSAQKNPTAFYLCASSILGRNYGYTFGSGTRLTVV.

The chain combines TRBV7-8 with TRBJ2-6; unclear D gene. The V end lost 5 bases, the J end lost 4 bases, and 12 bases lay between the germline ends. This CDR3 contains 15 residues. CDR1 is SGHVS and CDR2 is FQNEAQ in the germline V gene. The CDR3 sequence is CASSPFVSGANVLTF. The DNA for the CDR3 is TGTGCCAGCAGCCCCTTCGTATCAGGGGCCAACGTCCTGACTTTC.

The chain recombines TRBV5-6 with TRBJ1-3; TRBD1 aligns across 9 bases. The length of the CDR3 is 15 residues. The V segment lost 4 bases and the J segment 4 bases; nucleotides outside the gene matches: 6. CDR1 SGHDT and CDR2 YYEEEE come from the germline V gene. The CDR3 spells CASSIRDRVGNTIYF. The CDR3 DNA is TGTGCCAGCAGCATCCGGGACAGGGTGGGAAACACCATATATTTT.

The gene calls are TRBV3-1 (or the pseudogene TRBV3-2) and TRBJ1-2; D not resolved. This CDR3 contains 14 residues. CDR1 is LGHDT, CDR2 YNNKEL, per germline (reference sequence). V was cut by 0 bases and J by 2 bases, with 7 bases left in between. The DNA for the CDR3 is TGTGCCAGCAGCCAAGAAGGGAAAAACTATGGCTACACCTTC. Translation gives CASSQEGKNYGYTF.

V and J are TRBV19 and TRBJ1-5; D is possibly TRBD1 (6 bases). Germline CDR1 and CDR2: LNHDA and SQIVND (reference sequence). V dropped 4 bases and J dropped 2 bases, with 12 bases sitting between them. The CDR3 is made up of 15 amino acids. The DNA for the CDR3 is TGTGCCAGTAGTAGTGGGACAATAGGCAATCAGCCCCAGCATTTT. Translated: CASSSGTIGNQPQHF.

This clone appeared once. J is TRBJ1-1 and V is TRBV5-6, with a tentative D call TRBD1 (6 bases). Germline CDR1 and CDR2: SGHDT and YYEEEE. Trimming shortened V by 0 bases and J by 7 bases, and 13 bases separated the two germline ends. The CDR3 runs 14 residues. The CDR3 coding sequence is TGTGCCAGCAGCTTGGTTCGGGGGCGTGGTGAAGCTTTCTTT. It yields the protein CASSLVRGRGEAFF. Based on the CDR3 plus reference TRBV5-6 and TRBJ1-1, the full variable domain is DAGVTQSPTHLIKTRGQQVTLRCSPKSGHDTVSWYQQALGQGPQFIFQYYEEEERQRGNFPDRFSGHQFPNYSSELNVNALLLGDSALYLCASSLVRGRGEAFFGQGTRLTVV.

The gene calls are TRBV9 and TRBJ1-6, with a possible D match to TRBD1 (6 bases). CDR3 length equals 20 residues. Germline CDR1 is SGDLS and CDR2 is YYNGEE. The germline V and J ends were trimmed by 4 bases and 0 bases, with 23 bases remaining between them. The CDR3, as DNA: TGTGCCAGCAGCCCACTAGAACAGGACAGCCCGAGCTCCTATAATTCACCCCTCCACTTT. Amino acids: CASSPLEQDSPSSYNSPLHF. Using reference TRBV9 and TRBJ1-6 for the parts outside the CDR3, the full variable domain is DSGVTQTPKHLITATGQRVTLRCSPRSGDLSVYWYQQSLDQGLQFLIQYYNGEERAKGNILERFSAQQFPDLHSELNLSSLELGDSALYFCASSPLEQDSPSSYNSPLHFGNGTRLTVT.

The chain joins TRBV5-5 to TRBJ2-5; 7 bases match TRBD1. V lost 0 bases and J lost 2; bases outside the gene matches: 1. Germline CDR1 SGHKS, CDR2 YYEKEE (reference sequence). The CDR3 covers 14 residues. The chain's CDR3 is CASSLGGQQETQYF. In nucleotides, the CDR3 is TGTGCCAGCAGCTTGGGGGGACAGCAAGAGACCCAGTACTTC.

The chain carries TRBV7-3 and TRBJ2-2; TRBD2 matches 8 bases. Per germline, CDR1 SGHTA and CDR2 FQGTGA. The ends lost 5 bases at V and 1 base at J; junction bases unmatched: 9. The CDR3 extends over 17 amino acids. The CDR3 loop is CASSVLRGGLNTGELFF. The CDR3 DNA is TGTGCCAGCAGCGTCCTACGCGGGGGGCTGAACACCGGGGAGCTGTTTTTT.

The rearrangement joins TRBV11-2 to TRBJ1-6; 8 positions agree with TRBD1. This CDR3 contains 17 residues. Germline loops: CDR1 SGHAT, CDR2 FQNNGV. The V segment lost 4 bases and the J segment 0 bases; nucleotides outside the gene matches: 5. The CDR3 bases are TGTGCCAGCAGCTCTATAGACAGGGGCTCCTATAATTCACCCCTCCACTTT. It codes for CASSSIDRGSYNSPLHF.

The chain couples TRBV3-1 (or the pseudogene TRBV3-2) to TRBJ1-4, with TRBD1 as a possible D gene (5 bases). V shed 6 bases and J shed 6 bases, with 20 bases lying between them. Germline assignment: CDR1 LGHDT and CDR2 YNNKEL (reference sequence). The CDR3 has 16 amino acids. CDR3 DNA sequence: TGTGCCAGCAGAGGAACAGGATCTCCTAATGATGAAAAACTGTTTTTT. This codes for CASRGTGSPNDEKLFF.

The CDR3 loop reads CASCKQGGNQPQHF. The CDR3 region has the DNA TGTGCCAGTTGTAAACAGGGTGGCAATCAGCCCCAGCATTTT. The chain recombines TRBV19 with TRBJ1-5; maybe TRBD1 (6 bases). Germline V CDR1 and CDR2: LNHDA, SQIVND (reference sequence). V gave up 8 bases and J gave up 2 bases, with 13 bases separating them. This CDR3 region has 14 residues.

The rearrangement uses TRBV15 and TRBJ2-1; 10 bases map to TRBD2. The CDR3 has 15 amino acids. V lost 0 bases to trimming and J lost 11 bases; unmatched junction nucleotides: 7. Per germline, CDR1 LNHNV and CDR2 YYDKDF (reference sequence). The CDR3 DNA follows: TGTGCCACCAGCAGAGAGGTCAGCGGGGGGGCGCAGCAGTTCTTC. It specifies CATSREVSGGAQQFF.

The V call is TRBV2, the J call TRBJ2-7, with TRBD2 matching 11 bases. CDR1 is SNHLY, CDR2 FYNNEI, per germline. V lost 6 bases to trimming and J lost 5 bases; unmatched junction nucleotides: 6. The CDR3 is 14 amino acids. CDR3 sequence reads: CASRETSGEHEQYF. The DNA of the CDR3 is TGTGCCAGCAGGGAGACTAGCGGGGAACACGAGCAGTACTTC. Together with reference TRBV2 and TRBJ2-7, the CDR3 gives the full variable domain: EPEVTQTPSHQVTQMGQEVILRCVPISNHLYFYWYRQILGQKVEFLVSFYNNEISEKSEIFDDQFSVERPDGSNFTLKIRSTKLEDSAMYFCASRETSGEHEQYFGPGTRLTVT.

The chain links TRBV5-4 to TRBJ2-1; perhaps D is TRBD1 or TRBD2 (5 bases each). V was cut by 0 bases and J by 15 bases, with 13 bases left in between. The CDR3 totals 12 residues. In germline, CDR1 is SGHNT, CDR2 YYREEE (reference sequence). CDR3 amino acids: CASSLGYEGRFF. In DNA form, the CDR3 reads TGTGCCAGCAGCTTGGGCTATGAGGGGAGGTTCTTC.

The chain couples TRBV24-1 to TRBJ2-2, with 7 bases matching TRBD1. Germline values: CDR1 KGHDR, CDR2 SFDVKD. The V and J ends lost 5 bases and 5 bases, in that order; junction bases with no gene match: 10. The CDR3 spans 16 residues. CDR3 nucleotides: TGTGCCACCAGTGCCTCCAGGGGGATAGGAACCGGGGAGCTGTTTTTT. Translating it yields CATSASRGIGTGELFF.

The chain joins TRBV30 to TRBJ1-3, with TRBD1 matching 7 bases. Germline-derived CDR1 and CDR2 are GTSNPN and SVGIG (reference sequence). The V gene end was trimmed by 2 bases and the J gene end by 4 bases; junction bases not matched to a gene: 5. The CDR3 is made up of 14 amino acids. Here the CDR3 reads CAWSRDSRGNTIYF. As DNA, the CDR3 is TGTGCCTGGAGTAGGGACAGCCGAGGAAACACCATATATTTT.

The rearrangement joins TRBV5-1 to TRBJ2-7; D gene uncertain. CDR3 length equals 15 residues. Trimming cost V 0 bases and J 6 bases, with 16 bases left between them. The V gene's germline CDR1 is SGHRS and CDR2 YFSETQ. CDR3 coding DNA: TGCGCCAGCAGCTTGGCCGAAGGGTTCCGGTCCGAGCAGTACTTC. Translating gives CASSLAEGFRSEQYF. The variable domain in full, with the rest retrieved from reference TRBV5-1 and TRBJ2-7, is KAGVTQTPRYLIKTRGQQVTLSCSPISGHRSVSWYQQTPGQGLQFLFEYFSETQRNKGNFPGRFSGRQFSNSRSEMNVSTLELGDSALYLCASSLAEGFRSEQYFGPGTRLTVT.

The chain joins TRBV19 to TRBJ2-7; D is possibly TRBD1 or TRBD2 (6 bases each). The germline CDR1 and CDR2 sequences are LNHDA and SQIVND (reference sequence). The CDR3 is 12 residues long. V was trimmed by 3 bases and J by 7 bases, leaving 10 bases between them. The chain's CDR3 is CASSIGGGEQYF. The CDR3 DNA follows: TGTGCCAGTAGTATCGGAGGGGGTGAGCAGTACTTC.

The table lists this clone with a few counts. The J gene is TRBJ2-7, the V gene TRBV7-9; 10 nucleotides agree with TRBD1. V lost 1 base and J lost 5; bases outside the gene matches: 5. Germline CDR1 is SEHNR and CDR2 is FQNEAQ (reference sequence). CDR3 length: 15 residues. Written as DNA, the CDR3 is TGTGCCAGCAGCTTAGGACAGGGGGCATTTAACGAGCAGTACTTC. This gives the protein CASSLGQGAFNEQYF.

This clone was observed a few times. The J gene is TRBJ2-6, the V gene TRBV4-2; D might be TRBD2 (6 bases). The CDR3 is 18 amino acids. V dropped 0 bases and J dropped 0 bases, with 12 bases sitting between them. In germline, CDR1 is LGHNA, CDR2 YNFKEQ. This chain's CDR3 is CASSQDLEGYSGANVLTF. The CDR3 coding sequence is TGTGCCAGCAGCCAAGATCTGGAGGGTTACTCTGGGGCCAACGTCCTGACTTTC.

The chain is built from TRBV11-2 and TRBJ2-1, with unresolved D. The CDR3 has 12 residues. Trimming pared 0 bases from V and 12 bases from J, leaving 9 bases between. From germline, CDR1 is SGHAT and CDR2 FQNNGV. In nucleotides, the CDR3 is TGTGCCAGCAGCTTAGAGAGGTGGGGGCAGTTCTTC. Protein sequence: CASSLERWGQFF.

This sequence joins TRBV19 and TRBJ2-1, with unresolved D. This CDR3 has 12 amino acids. Trimming took off 5 bases at V and 8 bases at J, with 10 bases between the two ends. Germline V CDR1 and CDR2: LNHDA, SQIVND (reference sequence). The CDR3 sequence is CASSGDSDEQFF. The DNA of the CDR3 is TGTGCCAGTAGTGGGGATTCCGATGAGCAGTTCTTC.

The chain has TRBV19 and TRBJ1-5; 9 bases match TRBD1. CDR3 length: 16 amino acids. In germline, CDR1 is LNHDA, CDR2 SQIVND (reference sequence). Germline trimming cut 7 bases from V and 1 base from J; bases unmatched to any gene: 8. The CDR3 sequence is CASNKETGGSNQPQHF. The CDR3 nucleotides are TGTGCCAGTAACAAGGAGACAGGGGGGAGCAATCAGCCCCAGCATTTT.

The gene calls are TRBV7-9 and TRBJ1-1; tentatively, D is TRBD1 (5 bases). CDR3 length: 18 residues. CDR1 SEHNR and CDR2 FQNEAQ come from the germline V gene (reference sequence). The germline V and J ends were trimmed by 4 bases and 2 bases, with 23 bases remaining between them. CDR3 bases: TGTGCCAGCAGCTCCCGGGACTTCCCTAGGGGATTTAACACTGAAGCTTTCTTT. Translating gives CASSSRDFPRGFNTEAFF.

In regard to this clone: Other DNA sequences in this sample translate to the same CDR3. This chain uses TRBV30 with TRBJ1-1; D gene uncertain. Germline CDR1 reads GTSNPN; CDR2 reads SVGIG (reference sequence). The CDR3 sequence is 11 residues long. With 3 bases removed from V and 2 bases from J, the gap between germline ends came to 4 bases. CDR3 residues: CAWSLNTEAFF. The CDR3 DNA reads as TGTGCCTGGAGCCTAAACACTGAAGCTTTCTTT.

The gene calls are TRBV5-1 and TRBJ1-6; a possible D gene is TRBD1 (6 bases). This CDR3 is 15 amino acids long. Trimming left V 4 bases short and J 6 bases short, with 14 bases between. Looked up from germline, CDR1 is SGHRS and CDR2 is YFSETQ. CDR3 protein: CASSDTGTINSPLHF. CDR3 nucleotides: TGCGCCAGCAGCGACACCGGGACAATTAATTCACCCCTCCACTTT.